A selection of T cell receptor beta chains follows, all from one sample in a study of T cell repertoires in cytomegalovirus infection. These receptors' antigens are unknown. TCRdb passed the reads through MiXCR, listing each CDR3 protein once. The sample lists some 940,000 distinct CDR3 sequences; 30% to 40% were seen once. The starting material was cultured CD8+ T cells from PBMCs, obtained from culture after CMV antigen stimulation. The origin of the receptors is a human donor in good health (CMV status not recorded). Some clones in this sample may be carry-over from other donors' samples. Each CDR3 is given with its conserved first and last residue. Fields, in order: clone size, J gene, V gene, D gene, CDR3 DNA, CDR3 protein. The D gene is left open where the match is weak. Size is omitted from some rows. Given values are once, few, many or a class for expanded clones.

size: .; J: TRBJ2-7; V: TRBV2; D: .; DNA: TGTGCCAGCAGTGGAATGGGCAGGACCCCGGGCGAGCAGTACTTC; CDR3: CASSGMGRTPGEQYF
size: .; J: TRBJ1-3; V: TRBV12-3/TRBV12-4; D: .; DNA: TGTGCCAGTTCGGGGGAATTTACTGGAAACACCATATATTTT; CDR3: CASSGEFTGNTIYF
size: few; J: TRBJ2-3; V: TRBV7-2; D: TRBD2; DNA: TGTGCCAGCAGCTTAAGCGGGGGGTACACAGATACGCAGTATTTT; CDR3: CASSLSGGYTDTQYF
size: .; J: TRBJ1-1; V: TRBV14; D: .; DNA: TGTGCCAGCAGACAGGGACTTTACGCTTTCTTT; CDR3: CASRQGLYAFF
size: .; J: TRBJ1-1; V: TRBV28; D: .; DNA: TGTGCCAGCAGTTTTGGTTCGACCCAAACGTGGAACACTGAAGCTTTCTTT; CDR3: CASSFGSTQTWNTEAFF
size: many; J: TRBJ1-2; V: TRBV4-2; D: TRBD1; DNA: TGTGCCAGCAGCCAAAGACAGGGGGCTTCTGGCTACACCTTC; CDR3: CASSQRQGASGYTF
size: .; J: TRBJ1-1; V: TRBV7-9; D: TRBD1; DNA: TGTGCCAGCAGCTTACGGGTGACAGGGGGAAACACTGAAGCTTTCTTT; CDR3: CASSLRVTGGNTEAFF
size: few; J: TRBJ2-7; V: TRBV5-6; D: .; DNA: TGTGCCAGCAGCTTCCGGGGTTCAGGACGGTACGAGCAGTACTTC; CDR3: CASSFRGSGRYEQYF
size: .; J: TRBJ2-5; V: TRBV6-1; D: .; DNA: TGTGCCAGCAGTGAGGCCTGGGGCGGATTTGGAGAGACCCAGTACTTC; CDR3: CASSEAWGGFGETQYF
size: few; J: TRBJ2-7; V: TRBV7-9; D: .; DNA: TGTGCCAGCAGCGTCGACCCCTACGAGCAGTACTTC; CDR3: CASSVDPYEQYF
size: .; J: TRBJ2-6; V: TRBV15; D: .; DNA: TGTGCCACCAGCGGAGGGTTCGGAAGGGGCTCTGGGGCCAACGTCCTGACTTTC; CDR3: CATSGGFGRGSGANVLTF
size: few; J: TRBJ2-3; V: TRBV27; D: .; DNA: TGTGCCAGCAGTCCGACAGGAATACCTAGCACAGATACGCAGTATTTT; CDR3: CASSPTGIPSTDTQYF
size: few; J: TRBJ1-1; V: TRBV7-9; D: .; DNA: TGTGCCAGCAGACAAGGGACGGAGAACACTGAAGCTTTCTTT; CDR3: CASRQGTENTEAFF
size: .; J: TRBJ2-3; V: TRBV27; D: .; DNA: TGTGCCAGCAGTTTTACCCAGGGGTATGAGGGAGGCGCAGATACGCAGTATTTT; CDR3: CASSFTQGYEGGADTQYF
size: once; J: TRBJ2-3; V: TRBV27; D: .; DNA: TGTGCCAGCAGTTTCCATCACCGACCTGACAGCACAGATTCGCAGTATTTT; CDR3: CASSFHHRPDSTDSQYF
size: .; J: TRBJ1-2; V: TRBV6-5; D: TRBD1; DNA: TGTGCCAGCAGGACCCAATCGGGACAGGGCCCGTATGGCTACACCTTC; CDR3: CASRTQSGQGPYGYTF
size: few; J: TRBJ1-2; V: TRBV7-8; D: .; DNA: TGTGCCAGCAGCTTAGAGCGGGTAACGGGCTATGGCTACACCTTC; CDR3: CASSLERVTGYGYTF
size: .; J: TRBJ1-5; V: TRBV2; D: TRBD1; DNA: TGTGCCAGCAGTGCAGGGCAGGGGGCAGGCCAGCCCCAGCATTTT; CDR3: CASSAGQGAGQPQHF
size: few; J: TRBJ2-5; V: TRBV20-1; D: .; DNA: TGCAGTGTTCCCGGGACACTCCTTGAGACCCAGTACTTC; CDR3: CSVPGTLLETQYF
size: .; J: TRBJ1-4; V: TRBV29-1; D: .; DNA: TGCAGCGTTCAAAGGAGGGTGCGGGATGAAAAACTGTTTTTT; CDR3: CSVQRRVRDEKLFF
size: .; J: TRBJ2-5; V: TRBV6-5; D: .; DNA: TGTGCCAGCAGTTACCAAAACGGGGAGACCCAGTACTTC; CDR3: CASSYQNGETQYF
size: few; J: TRBJ1-2; V: TRBV20-1; D: .; DNA: TGCAGTGCTTACAAGGACTATGGCTACACCTTC; CDR3: CSAYKDYGYTF
size: few; J: TRBJ1-5; V: TRBV12-3/TRBV12-4; D: .; DNA: TGTGCCAGCGCGAAAGGCAATCAGCCCCAGCATTTT; CDR3: CASAKGNQPQHF
size: .; J: TRBJ2-2; V: TRBV2; D: .; DNA: TGTGCCAGCATGGGGGGCTATAACACCGGGGAGCTGTTTTTT; CDR3: CASMGGYNTGELFF
size: .; J: TRBJ2-7; V: TRBV6-2/TRBV6-3; D: TRBD1; DNA: TGTGCCAGCAGCCCCATGCCGGGGCAGGGGGCTATCGAGCAGTACTTC; CDR3: CASSPMPGQGAIEQYF
size: few; J: TRBJ2-7; V: TRBV27; D: .; DNA: TGTGCCACTAGGGTCGGGTACGAGCAGTACTTC; CDR3: CATRVGYEQYF
size: .; J: TRBJ2-1; V: TRBV4-1; D: .; DNA: TGCGCCAGCAGCCAAGATCCAGCGAACAATGAGCAGTTCTTC; CDR3: CASSQDPANNEQFF
size: .; J: TRBJ2-4; V: TRBV27; D: .; DNA: TGTGCCAGCAGCTTCCAGGGGCTAGCCAAAAACATTCAGTACTTC; CDR3: CASSFQGLAKNIQYF
size: .; J: TRBJ1-1; V: TRBV12-3/TRBV12-4; D: .; DNA: TGTGCCAGCAGCTCAGACGGCTTCAACACTGAAGCTTTCTTT; CDR3: CASSSDGFNTEAFF
size: many; J: TRBJ2-1; V: TRBV7-2; D: TRBD2; DNA: TGTGCCAGCAGCTTTTTAGCGGGGGGGCGGGAGCAGTTCTTC; CDR3: CASSFLAGGREQFF
size: many; J: TRBJ2-5; V: TRBV7-9; D: .; DNA: TGTGCCAGCAGCTTGGTGGGGGGCGTTGGGACCCAGTACTTC; CDR3: CASSLVGGVGTQYF
size: .; J: TRBJ2-6; V: TRBV2; D: TRBD1; DNA: TGTGCCAGCAGTCCCGGGACAGTGCCCTCTGGGGCCAACGTCCTGACTTTC; CDR3: CASSPGTVPSGANVLTF
size: many; J: TRBJ2-5; V: TRBV7-9; D: TRBD1; DNA: TGTGCCAGCAGCTCAAGTCGACAGGGACCCCAAGAGACCCAGTACTTC; CDR3: CASSSSRQGPQETQYF
size: .; J: TRBJ1-1; V: TRBV5-6; D: TRBD1; DNA: TGTGCCAGCAGCTTGGCATGGACAGGGAGCACTGAAGCTTTCTTT; CDR3: CASSLAWTGSTEAFF
size: few; J: TRBJ1-5; V: TRBV7-8; D: .; DNA: TGTGCCAGCAGCTTTTCCGGTAATAGCAATCAGCCCCAGCATTTT; CDR3: CASSFSGNSNQPQHF
size: .; J: TRBJ2-3; V: TRBV19; D: .; DNA: TGTGCCAGTAGTCATGTGTTCGGGGATACGCAGTATTTT; CDR3: CASSHVFGDTQYF
size: few; J: TRBJ2-2; V: TRBV27; D: .; DNA: TGTGCCAGCAGTTCGCGGCAGGGGACGGTCGGGGAGCTGTTTTTT; CDR3: CASSSRQGTVGELFF
size: few; J: TRBJ2-1; V: TRBV6-1; D: .; DNA: TGTGCCAGCAGACCCGGGACATACAATGAGCAGTTCTTC; CDR3: CASRPGTYNEQFF
size: few; J: TRBJ2-3; V: TRBV7-3; D: .; DNA: TGTGCCAGCAGCGCCCCCGGGACGACCGGGACAGATACGCAGTATTTT; CDR3: CASSAPGTTGTDTQYF
size: few; J: TRBJ1-1; V: TRBV2; D: .; DNA: TGTGCCAGCAGGGGGCCCGGGGCGAACACTGAAGCTTTCTTT; CDR3: CASRGPGANTEAFF
size: .; J: TRBJ2-7; V: TRBV7-9; D: .; DNA: TGTGCCAGCTGGGGGGCAGGGAAGGACGAGCAGTACTTC; CDR3: CASWGAGKDEQYF
size: .; J: TRBJ1-6; V: TRBV9; D: .; DNA: TGTGCCAGCAGAGCAGGGGAAGGTAGTTCACCCCTCCACTTT; CDR3: CASRAGEGSSPLHF
size: .; J: TRBJ1-4; V: TRBV24-1; D: TRBD1; DNA: TGTGCCACCAGTGATCCAAGGGGACAGGACCCTAATGAAAAACTGTTTTTT; CDR3: CATSDPRGQDPNEKLFF